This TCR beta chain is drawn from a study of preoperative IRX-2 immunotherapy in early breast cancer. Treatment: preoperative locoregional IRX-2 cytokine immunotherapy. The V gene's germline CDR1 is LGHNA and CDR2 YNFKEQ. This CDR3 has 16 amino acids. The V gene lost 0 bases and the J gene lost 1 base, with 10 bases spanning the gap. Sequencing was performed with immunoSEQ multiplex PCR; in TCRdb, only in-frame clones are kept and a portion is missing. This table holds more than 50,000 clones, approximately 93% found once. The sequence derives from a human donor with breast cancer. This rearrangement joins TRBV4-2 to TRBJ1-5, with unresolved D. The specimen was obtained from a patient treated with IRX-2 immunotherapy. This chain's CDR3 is CASSQEGRRSNQPQHF. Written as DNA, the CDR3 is TGTGCCAGCAGCCAAGAGGGGAGACGGAGCAATCAGCCCCAGCATTTT.